Detailed here is one T cell receptor beta chain. No antigen is known for it. This entry comes from a study of lymphopenia after photon versus proton radiotherapy. General study results and limits: Under photons, naive T cells and diversity fell while effector/memory populations rose.

TCRdb's table, derived via immunoSEQ multiplex PCR, lists solely in-frame clones and lacks some. The profile shows tens of thousands of clones, over 75% of them singletons. Trimming at V came to 8 bases and at J to 2 bases, leaving 8 bases not matched to a gene. Germline V gene data show CDR1 as LNHDA and CDR2 as SQIVND (reference sequence). CDR3 length: 14 amino acids. The V call is TRBV19, the J call TRBJ2-7, with 8 nucleotides matching TRBD1. This TCR came from a woman in her 70s with pancreatic cancer. This specimen consisted of peripheral blood, obtained from a patient treated with proton-based radiotherapy. CDR3 bases: TGTGCCAGTCAAAAAGGGACAGGCACCTACGAGCAGTACTTC. This translates into CASQKGTGTYEQYF.